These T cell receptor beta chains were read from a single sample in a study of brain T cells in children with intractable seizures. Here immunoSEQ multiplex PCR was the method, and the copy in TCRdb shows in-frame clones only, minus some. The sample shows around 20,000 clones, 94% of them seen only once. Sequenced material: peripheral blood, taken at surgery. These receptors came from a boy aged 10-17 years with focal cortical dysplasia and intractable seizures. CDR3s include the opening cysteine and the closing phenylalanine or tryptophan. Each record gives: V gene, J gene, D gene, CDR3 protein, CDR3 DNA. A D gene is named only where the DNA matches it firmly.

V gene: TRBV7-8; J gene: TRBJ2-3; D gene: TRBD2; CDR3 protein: CASSSYQHRRGTQYF; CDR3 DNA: TGTGCCAGCAGCTCCTACCAACACAGGCGGGGGACGCAGTATTTT
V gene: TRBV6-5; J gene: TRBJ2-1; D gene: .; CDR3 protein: CASMEGFSYNEQFF; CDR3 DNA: TGTGCCAGCATGGAGGGCTTCTCCTACAATGAGCAGTTCTTC
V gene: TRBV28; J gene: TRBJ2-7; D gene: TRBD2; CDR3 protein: CASRQGGGFSYEQYF; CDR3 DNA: TGTGCCAGCAGGCAGGGCGGGGGGTTCTCCTACGAGCAGTACTTC
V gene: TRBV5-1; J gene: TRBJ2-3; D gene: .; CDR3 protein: CASSFPGTDTQYF; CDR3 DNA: TGCGCCAGCAGCTTTCCCGGCACAGATACGCAGTATTTT
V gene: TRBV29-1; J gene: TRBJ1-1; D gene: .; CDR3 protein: CSVVQANTEAFF; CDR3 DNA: TGCAGCGTTGTACAGGCGAACACTGAAGCTTTCTTT
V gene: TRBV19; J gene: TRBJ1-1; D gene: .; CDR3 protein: CASSHGRLNTEAFF; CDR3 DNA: TGTGCCAGTAGTCACGGACGCTTGAACACTGAAGCTTTCTTT
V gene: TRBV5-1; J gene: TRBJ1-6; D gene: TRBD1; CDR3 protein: CASSPWTGSNSPLHF; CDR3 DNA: TGCGCCAGCAGCCCCTGGACAGGGAGTAATTCACCCCTCCACTTT
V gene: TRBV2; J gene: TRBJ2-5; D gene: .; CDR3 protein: CASTAGIGETQYF; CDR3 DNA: TGTGCCAGCACCGCAGGGATAGGGGAGACCCAGTACTTC
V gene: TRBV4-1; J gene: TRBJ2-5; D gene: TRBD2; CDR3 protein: CASSRTSGRVGETQYF; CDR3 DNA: TGCGCCAGCAGCCGAACTAGCGGGAGGGTAGGAGAGACCCAGTACTTC
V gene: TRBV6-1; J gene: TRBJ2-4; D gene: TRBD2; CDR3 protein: CASRELAGGLLAKNIQYF; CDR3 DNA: TGTGCCAGCAGGGAACTAGCGGGAGGGCTACTAGCCAAAAACATTCAGTACTTC